Listed here are 5 T cell receptor beta chains from one sample, sequenced in a study of human T cells and chemical hapten exposure (dated by TCRdb to about 2021). The library relied on RACE. These reads were obtained on a NextSeq 500. Clones were called with MiXCR by TCRdb after fastp trimmed the public reads at Q25, and only in-frame beta chains were retained. Every distinct CDR3 protein forms one entry, paired with its most common genes and DNA. The sample table shows around 300,000 distinct CDR3 sequences, and around 7.7% are seen once. Clones ranked in the top ten supply 1.2% of the sample. In the paper's terms, the time point label means: pre-sensitization, week 0. This specimen's treatment or condition label, per the study, means: therapeutic diphenylcyclopropenone sensitization with weekly scalp DPC. Sequenced material: whole blood, taken in connection with sensitization to the hapten diphenylcyclopropenone (DPC). These receptors were collected from a man younger than 30 with alopecia areata. Some clones in this sample may be carry-over from other donors' samples.

V and J are TRBV7-7 and TRBJ2-2; unclear D gene. The V gene's germline CDR1 is SSHAT and CDR2 FNYEAQ (reference sequence). The germline V and J ends were trimmed by 3 bases and 5 bases, with 10 bases remaining between them. This CDR3 has 14 amino acids. The CDR3 protein is CASSLNQYTGELFF. The CDR3 DNA sequence: TGTGCCAGCAGCTTGAATCAATATACCGGGGAGCTGTTTTTT.

This chain joins TRBV20-1 and TRBJ2-3; D may be TRBD2 (6 bases). CDR1 DFQATT and CDR2 SNEGSKA come from the germline V gene (reference sequence). V lost 4 bases to trimming and J lost 2 bases, with 22 bases between them. The CDR3 covers 17 residues. CDR3 amino acids: CSANPYGASADTDTQYF. The CDR3 bases are TGCAGTGCTAACCCCTACGGCGCTAGCGCAGACACAGATACGCAGTATTTT.

This clonotype has at least ten counts. The chain combines TRBV15 with TRBJ2-3; the match to TRBD2 covers 7 bases. CDR1 and CDR2 (germline): LNHNV, YYDKDF (reference sequence). V lost 4 bases, J lost 4 bases, and 11 bases stayed unmatched. CDR3 length: 16 amino acids. In DNA, the CDR3 is TGTGCCACCAGCACCTCGGGCCGACTAGCCCCAGATACGCAGTATTTT. It yields the protein CATSTSGRLAPDTQYF.

This clonotype turned up a few times. V is TRBV6-2 or TRBV6-3 and J is TRBJ2-3, with D unresolved. The CDR3 spans 12 residues. Trimming pared 6 bases from V and 8 bases from J, leaving 12 bases between. CDR1 and CDR2 (germline): MNHEY, SVGEGT. CDR3 coding DNA: TGTGCCAGCAGACCTGAGCTAAGTACGCAGTATTTT. Protein product: CASRPELSTQYF.

The rearrangement uses TRBV12-3 or TRBV12-4 and TRBJ1-3, with D unclear. CDR3 size: 15 residues. With 3 bases removed from V and 3 bases from J, the gap between germline ends came to 12 bases. CDR3 sequence reads: CASSFLVGFGNTIYF. CDR3 bases: TGTGCCAGCAGTTTTTTGGTGGGTTTTGGAAACACCATATATTTT.